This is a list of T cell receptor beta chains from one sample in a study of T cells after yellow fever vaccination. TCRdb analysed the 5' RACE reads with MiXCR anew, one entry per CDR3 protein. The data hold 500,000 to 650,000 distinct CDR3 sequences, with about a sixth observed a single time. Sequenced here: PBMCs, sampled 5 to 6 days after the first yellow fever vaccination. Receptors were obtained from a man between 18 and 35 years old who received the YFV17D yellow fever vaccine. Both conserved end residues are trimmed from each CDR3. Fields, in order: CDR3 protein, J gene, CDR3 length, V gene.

ASSSDRGRQH | TRBJ1-5 | 10 | TRBV5-5
ASSLGTGGNNQPQH | TRBJ1-5 | 14 | TRBV7-9
ASSQSARSNTGELF | TRBJ2-2 | 14 | TRBV4-1
ASSLSRRNGYT | TRBJ1-2 | 11 | TRBV27
ASSQDRSVGNYGYT | TRBJ1-2 | 14 | TRBV4-1
ASRVPVSYNEQF | TRBJ2-1 | 12 | TRBV2
AWSYLGTNEKLF | TRBJ1-4 | 12 | TRBV30
ASSLDGRSDTQY | TRBJ2-3 | 12 | TRBV5-1
ASSDPLEEGKLF | TRBJ1-4 | 12 | TRBV6-4
ASSLGPRGTGELF | TRBJ2-2 | 13 | TRBV12-3/TRBV12-4
AISDPQTGQETQY | TRBJ2-5 | 13 | TRBV10-3
ASSHWDRAYNEQF | TRBJ2-1 | 13 | TRBV4-1
ASSIDQYEQY | TRBJ2-7 | 10 | TRBV7-8
ASSLHVRSSTDTQY | TRBJ2-3 | 14 | TRBV12-3/TRBV12-4
ASSLSETRYEQY | TRBJ2-7 | 12 | TRBV7-9
ASSQQTDTGELF | TRBJ2-2 | 12 | TRBV4-2
ASSLGQGVAKNIQY | TRBJ2-4 | 14 | TRBV5-5
ASSKGDGVGEKLF | TRBJ1-4 | 13 | TRBV5-1
ASRQDRYQETQY | TRBJ2-5 | 12 | TRBV12-3/TRBV12-4
ASSPLKGDEQF | TRBJ2-1 | 11 | TRBV4-3
ASSLVGGGAGTDTQY | TRBJ2-3 | 15 | TRBV7-2
STSPGDLNEKLF | TRBJ1-4 | 12 | TRBV20-1